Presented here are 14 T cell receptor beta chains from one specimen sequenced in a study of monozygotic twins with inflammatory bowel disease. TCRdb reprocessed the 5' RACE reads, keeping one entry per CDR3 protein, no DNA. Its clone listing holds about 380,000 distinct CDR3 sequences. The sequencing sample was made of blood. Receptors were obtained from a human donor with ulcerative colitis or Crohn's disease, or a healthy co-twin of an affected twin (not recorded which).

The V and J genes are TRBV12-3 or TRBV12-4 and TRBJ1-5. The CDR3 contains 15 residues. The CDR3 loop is CASSLWGGSNQPQHF.

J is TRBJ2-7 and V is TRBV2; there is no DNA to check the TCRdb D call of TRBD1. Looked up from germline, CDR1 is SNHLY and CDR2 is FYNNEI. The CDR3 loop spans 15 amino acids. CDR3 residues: CASSGRDKKPYEQYF.

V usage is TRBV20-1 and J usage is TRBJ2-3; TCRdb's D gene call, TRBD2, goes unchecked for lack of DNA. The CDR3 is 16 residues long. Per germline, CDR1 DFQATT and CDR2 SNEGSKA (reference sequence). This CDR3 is CSLLGASGTFTDTQYF.

This chain's CDR3 is CASSPRVHTGSEQYF. V and J are TRBV18 and TRBJ2-7; lacking DNA, the TRBD1 call made by TCRdb goes unchecked. The V gene's germline CDR1 is KGHSH and CDR2 LQKENI. The CDR3 is 15 residues long.

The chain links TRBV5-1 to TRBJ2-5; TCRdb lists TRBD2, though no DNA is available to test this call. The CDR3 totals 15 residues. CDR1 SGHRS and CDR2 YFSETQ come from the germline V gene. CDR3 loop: CASSWGLAGEETQYF. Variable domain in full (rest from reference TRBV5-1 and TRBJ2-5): KAGVTQTPRYLIKTRGQQVTLSCSPISGHRSVSWYQQTPGQGLQFLFEYFSETQRNKGNFPGRFSGRQFSNSRSEMNVSTLELGDSALYLCASSWGLAGEETQYFGPGTRLLVL.

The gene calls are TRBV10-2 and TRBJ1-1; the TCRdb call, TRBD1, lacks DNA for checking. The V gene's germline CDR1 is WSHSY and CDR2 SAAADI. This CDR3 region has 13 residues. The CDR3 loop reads CASSDPTGVVAFF.

CDR3 sequence reads: CASSLLLAGLGTQYF. This chain joins TRBV7-3 and TRBJ2-3; with no DNA, the TCRdb D assignment of TRBD2 cannot be verified. Germline V CDR1 and CDR2: SGHTA, FQGTGA. The CDR3 spans 15 residues. Full variable domain (rest looked up from reference TRBV7-3 and TRBJ2-3): GAGVSQTPSNKVTEKGKYVELRCDPISGHTALYWYRQSLGQGPEFLIYFQGTGAADDSGLPNDRFFAVRPEGSVSTLKIQRTERGDSAVYLCASSLLLAGLGTQYFGPGTRLTVL.

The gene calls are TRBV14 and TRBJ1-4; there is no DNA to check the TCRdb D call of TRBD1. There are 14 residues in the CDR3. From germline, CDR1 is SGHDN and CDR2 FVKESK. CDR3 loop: CASSQAQGHEKLFF.

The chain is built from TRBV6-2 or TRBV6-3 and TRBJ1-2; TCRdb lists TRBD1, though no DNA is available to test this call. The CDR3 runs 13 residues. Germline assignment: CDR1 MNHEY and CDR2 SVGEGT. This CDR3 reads CATKTGLDLGYTF.

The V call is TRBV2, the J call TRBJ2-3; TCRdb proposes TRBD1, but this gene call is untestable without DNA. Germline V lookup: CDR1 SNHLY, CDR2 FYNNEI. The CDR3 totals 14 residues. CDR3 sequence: CASGKTGGQDTQYF.

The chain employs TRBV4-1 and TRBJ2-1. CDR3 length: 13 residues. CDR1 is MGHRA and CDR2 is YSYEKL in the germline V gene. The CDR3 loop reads CASSQDRQTKQFF.

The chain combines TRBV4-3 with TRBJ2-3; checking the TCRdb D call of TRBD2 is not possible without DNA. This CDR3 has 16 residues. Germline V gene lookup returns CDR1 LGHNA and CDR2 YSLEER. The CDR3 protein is CASSQGRGLFTDTQYF.

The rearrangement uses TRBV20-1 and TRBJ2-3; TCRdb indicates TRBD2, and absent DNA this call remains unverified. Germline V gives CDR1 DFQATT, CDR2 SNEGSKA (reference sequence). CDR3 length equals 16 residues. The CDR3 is CSASIAAGGRTDTQYF.

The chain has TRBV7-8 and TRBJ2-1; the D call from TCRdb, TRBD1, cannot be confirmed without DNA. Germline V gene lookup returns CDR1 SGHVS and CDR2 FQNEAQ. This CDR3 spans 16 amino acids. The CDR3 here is CASSPPGTEDYNEQFF.